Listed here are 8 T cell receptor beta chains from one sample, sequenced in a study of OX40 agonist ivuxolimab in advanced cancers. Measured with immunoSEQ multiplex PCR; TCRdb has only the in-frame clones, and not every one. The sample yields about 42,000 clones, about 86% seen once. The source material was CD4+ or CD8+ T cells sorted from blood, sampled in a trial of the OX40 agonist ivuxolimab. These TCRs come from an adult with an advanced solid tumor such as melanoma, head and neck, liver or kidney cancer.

This CDR3 is CASSSGVEETQYF. CDR3 DNA sequence: TGCGCCAGCAGCTCAGGGGTAGAGGAGACCCAGTACTTC. V and J are TRBV5-1 and TRBJ2-5, with D tentatively TRBD1 (6 bases). This CDR3 region has 13 residues. V lost 3 bases to trimming and J lost 5 bases, with 11 bases between them. Germline assignment: CDR1 SGHRS and CDR2 YFSETQ.

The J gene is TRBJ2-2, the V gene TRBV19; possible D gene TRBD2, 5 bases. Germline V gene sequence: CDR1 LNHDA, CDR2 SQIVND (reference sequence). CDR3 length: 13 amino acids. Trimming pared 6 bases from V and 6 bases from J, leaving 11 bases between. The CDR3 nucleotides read TGTGCCAGTAGCCCCGGGATTCCCGGGGAGCTGTTTTTT. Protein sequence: CASSPGIPGELFF.

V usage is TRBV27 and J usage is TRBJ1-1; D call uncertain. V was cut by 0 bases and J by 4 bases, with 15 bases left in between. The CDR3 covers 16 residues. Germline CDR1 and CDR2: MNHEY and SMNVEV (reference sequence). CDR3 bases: TGTGCCAGCAGTTTATCGTTTCGGGGAAGGCGCACTGAAGCTTTCTTT. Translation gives CASSLSFRGRRTEAFF.

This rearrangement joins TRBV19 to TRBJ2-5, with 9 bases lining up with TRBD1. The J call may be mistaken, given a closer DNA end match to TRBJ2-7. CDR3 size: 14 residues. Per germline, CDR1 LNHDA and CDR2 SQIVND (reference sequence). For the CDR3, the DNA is TGTGCCAGTAGTACGGACAGGGGTCTCTACGAGCAGTACTTC. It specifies CASSTDRGLYEQYF.

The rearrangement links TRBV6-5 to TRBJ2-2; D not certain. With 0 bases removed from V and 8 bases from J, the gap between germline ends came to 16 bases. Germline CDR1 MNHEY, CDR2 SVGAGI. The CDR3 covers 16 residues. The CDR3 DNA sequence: TGTGCCAGCAGTTACTCCATTGTACCTCCCGGAGGGGAGCTGTTTTTT. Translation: CASSYSIVPPGGELFF.

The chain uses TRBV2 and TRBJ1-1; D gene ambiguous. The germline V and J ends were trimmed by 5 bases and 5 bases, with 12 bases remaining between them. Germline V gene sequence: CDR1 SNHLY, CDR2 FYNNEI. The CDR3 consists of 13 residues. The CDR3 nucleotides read TGTGCCAGCAGTTTAGGCCCGGGGACTGAAGCTTTCTTT. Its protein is CASSLGPGTEAFF.

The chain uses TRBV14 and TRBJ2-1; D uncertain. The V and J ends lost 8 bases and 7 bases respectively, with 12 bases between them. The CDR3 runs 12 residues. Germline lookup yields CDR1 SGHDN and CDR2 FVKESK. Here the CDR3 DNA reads TGTGCCAGCTCCTGGGGTGGGAATGAGCAGTTCTTC. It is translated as CASSWGGNEQFF.

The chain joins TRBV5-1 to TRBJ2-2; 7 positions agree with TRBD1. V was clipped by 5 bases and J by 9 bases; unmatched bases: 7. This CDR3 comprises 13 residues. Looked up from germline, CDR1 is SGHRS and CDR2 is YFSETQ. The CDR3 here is CASRYGQARELFF. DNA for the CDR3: TGCGCCAGCAGATACGGACAGGCCAGGGAGCTGTTTTTT.